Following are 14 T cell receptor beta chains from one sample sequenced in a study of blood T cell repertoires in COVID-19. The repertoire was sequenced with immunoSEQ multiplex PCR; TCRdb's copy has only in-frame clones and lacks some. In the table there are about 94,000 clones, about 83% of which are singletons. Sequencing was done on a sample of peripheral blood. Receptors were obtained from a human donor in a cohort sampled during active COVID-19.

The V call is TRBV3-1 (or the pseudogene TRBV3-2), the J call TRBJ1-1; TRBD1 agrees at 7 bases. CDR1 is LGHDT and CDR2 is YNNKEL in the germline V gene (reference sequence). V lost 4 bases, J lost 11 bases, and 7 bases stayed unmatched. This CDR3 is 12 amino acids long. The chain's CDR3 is CASSPRQGTAFF. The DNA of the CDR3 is TGTGCCAGCAGCCCCCGACAGGGCACTGCTTTCTTT.

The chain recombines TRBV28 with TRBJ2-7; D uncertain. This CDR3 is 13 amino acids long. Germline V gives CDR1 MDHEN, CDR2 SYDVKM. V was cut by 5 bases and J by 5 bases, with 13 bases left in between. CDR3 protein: CASSLLGDHEQYF. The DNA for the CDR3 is TGTGCCAGCAGTCTTCTGGGCGATCACGAGCAGTACTTC.

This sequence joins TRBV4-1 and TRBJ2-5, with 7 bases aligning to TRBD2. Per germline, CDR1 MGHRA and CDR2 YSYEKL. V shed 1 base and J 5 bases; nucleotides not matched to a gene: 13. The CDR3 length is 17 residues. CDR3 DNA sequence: TGCGCCAGCAGCCAAGGGGAGGTAGCGGGTGGTCGGGAGACCCAGTACTTC. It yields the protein CASSQGEVAGGRETQYF.

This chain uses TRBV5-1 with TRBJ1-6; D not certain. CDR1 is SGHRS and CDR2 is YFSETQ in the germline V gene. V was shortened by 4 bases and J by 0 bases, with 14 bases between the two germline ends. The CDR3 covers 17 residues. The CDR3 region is CASSPSGRSSYNSPLHF. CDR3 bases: TGCGCCAGCAGCCCCTCGGGTCGGAGCTCCTATAATTCACCCCTCCACTTT.

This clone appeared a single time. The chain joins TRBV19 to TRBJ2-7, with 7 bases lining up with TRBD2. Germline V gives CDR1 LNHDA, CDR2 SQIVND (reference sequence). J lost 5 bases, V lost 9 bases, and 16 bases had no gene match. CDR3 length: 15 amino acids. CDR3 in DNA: TGTGCCAGCTCCTATAGGGGTTCGGGAGGAAACGAGCAGTACTTC. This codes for CASSYRGSGGNEQYF.

CDR3 protein: CASSSPAGATDTQYF. The CDR3 bases are TGTGCCAGCAGTTCCCCCGCAGGGGCCACAGATACGCAGTATTTT. The chain has TRBV28 and TRBJ2-3, with a tentative D call TRBD1 (6 bases). CDR3 length: 15 residues. Germline values: CDR1 MDHEN, CDR2 SYDVKM. The V end lost 4 bases, the J end lost 2 bases, and 13 bases lay between the germline ends.

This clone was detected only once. The CDR3 is CASSATSGRADNEQFF. The CDR3 DNA sequence: TGTGCCAGCAGCGCCACCAGCGGGAGGGCCGACAATGAGCAGTTCTTC. This rearrangement joins TRBV9 to TRBJ2-1, with 10 bases aligning to TRBD2. The CDR3 spans 16 residues. V was clipped by 3 bases and J by 5 bases; unmatched bases: 8. In germline, CDR1 is SGDLS, CDR2 YYNGEE.

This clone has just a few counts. This CDR3 is CASRPTGSNQPQHF. The DNA for the CDR3 is TGTGCCAGCAGACCGACAGGGAGCAATCAGCCCCAGCATTTT. V is TRBV27 and J is TRBJ1-5; 7 bases match TRBD1. Per the germline V gene, CDR1 is MNHEY and CDR2 is SMNVEV (reference sequence). Trimming cost V 6 bases and J 1 base; bases outside gene matches: 3. CDR3 length equals 14 residues.

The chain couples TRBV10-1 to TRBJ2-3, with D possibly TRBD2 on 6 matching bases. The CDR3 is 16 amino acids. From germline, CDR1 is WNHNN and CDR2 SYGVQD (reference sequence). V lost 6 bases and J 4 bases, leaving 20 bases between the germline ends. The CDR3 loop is CASSHPGDGVPDTQYF. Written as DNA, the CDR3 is TGCGCCAGCAGCCACCCGGGAGATGGGGTCCCAGATACGCAGTATTTT.

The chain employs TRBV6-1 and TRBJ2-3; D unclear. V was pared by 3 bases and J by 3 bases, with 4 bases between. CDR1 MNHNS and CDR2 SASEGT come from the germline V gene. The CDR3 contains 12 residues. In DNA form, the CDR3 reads TGTGCCAGCAGTGACCGGACAGATACGCAGTATTTT. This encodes CASSDRTDTQYF.

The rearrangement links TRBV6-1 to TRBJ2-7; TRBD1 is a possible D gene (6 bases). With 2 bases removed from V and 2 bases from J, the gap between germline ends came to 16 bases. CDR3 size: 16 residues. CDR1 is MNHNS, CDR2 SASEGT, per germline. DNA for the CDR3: TGTGCCAGCAGTGAAATCGGGACAAAGAAACCCTACGAGCAGTACTTC. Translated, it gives CASSEIGTKKPYEQYF.

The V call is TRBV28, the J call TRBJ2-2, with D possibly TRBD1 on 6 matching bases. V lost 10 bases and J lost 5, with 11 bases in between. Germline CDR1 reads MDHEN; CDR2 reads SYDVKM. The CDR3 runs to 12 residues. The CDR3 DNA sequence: TGTGCCATACAGGGTGATACCGGGGAGCTGTTTTTT. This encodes CAIQGDTGELFF.

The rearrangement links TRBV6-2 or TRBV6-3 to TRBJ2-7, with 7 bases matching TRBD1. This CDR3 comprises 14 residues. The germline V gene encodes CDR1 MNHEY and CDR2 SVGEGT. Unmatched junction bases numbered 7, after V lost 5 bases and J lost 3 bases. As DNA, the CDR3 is TGTGCCAGCAGTACAAGGGACAGAGTCTACGAGCAGTACTTC. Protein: CASSTRDRVYEQYF.

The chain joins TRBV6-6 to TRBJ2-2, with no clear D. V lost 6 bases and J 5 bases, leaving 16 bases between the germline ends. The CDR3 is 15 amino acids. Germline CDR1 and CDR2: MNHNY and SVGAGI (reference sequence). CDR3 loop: CASRPGSSRTGELFF. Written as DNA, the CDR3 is TGTGCCAGCAGGCCCGGGTCCTCGAGGACCGGGGAGCTGTTTTTT.